The sequence of this T cell receptor beta chain was determined in a study of blood T cell repertoires in COVID-19. Study-wide context: Acute and convalescent COVID-19 specimens originated in the United States, Italy and Spain.

This clone has a handful of counts. Trimming stripped 0 bases from V and 6 bases from J, with 9 bases between. The CDR3 extends over 15 amino acids. Profiling relied on immunoSEQ multiplex PCR, and the TCRdb table lists in-frame clones only, not all of them. The data contain about 38,000 clones, 84% of them seen just once; the ten biggest clones take up approximately 1.7%. The sequence came from a man aged 55 to 69 with COVID-19, enrolled during active disease. The chain links TRBV23-1 to TRBJ1-6; tentatively, D is TRBD1 (6 bases). TRBV23-1 is sorted into the ORF group, with uncertain function. What was sequenced was peripheral blood. The CDR3: CASSQSPRGNSPLHF. The CDR3 DNA is TGCGCCAGCAGTCAATCCCCCAGGGGTAATTCACCCCTCCACTTT.